The T cell receptor (beta chain) described here comes from a study of blood T cell repertoires in COVID-19. Study-level information: Both acute and convalescent COVID-19 samples were obtained from the United States, Italy and Spain.

TCRdb keeps only in-frame clones here, not all; method: immunoSEQ multiplex PCR. The sample has around 260,000 clones; 75% to 90% are singletons. V shed 3 bases and J 4 bases; nucleotides not matched to a gene: 10. CDR1 and CDR2 (germline): SGDLS, YYNGEE. The CDR3 loop spans 16 amino acids. This TCR came from a man aged 30 to 39 with active or convalescent COVID-19. J is TRBJ2-3 and V is TRBV9, with 8 bases aligning to TRBD2. The sample was peripheral blood. CDR3 sequence reads: CASSDTGTSFSDTQYF. The CDR3 DNA sequence: TGTGCCAGCAGCGATACCGGGACTAGTTTTTCAGATACGCAGTATTTT.